The clone carrying this T cell receptor (beta chain) has only one observation. What it recognizes is unknown. Sequencing used immunoSEQ multiplex PCR; TCRdb keeps in-frame clones, though not all of them. Among 100,000 to 150,000 clones listed, 86% were seen once. The sample comes from a study of identifying expanded T cells in peripheral blood. Study findings and constraints: Variance in clone template counts between roughly two-week samples significantly increased with total template count across all healthy donors. Over about two and four weeks, about 15 and 19 clones changed, versus more than 1 between replicates.

Germline V lookup: CDR1 MNHNY, CDR2 SVGAGI (reference sequence). Between the trimmed V and J ends, which lost 0 bases and 2 bases, there was a span of 11 bases. This CDR3 is built from 15 residues. During the collection period, no donor immune events like infections were recorded. The sequencing sample was made of blood. The sequence derives from a person between 18 and 69 years old in good health. The rearrangement uses TRBV6-6 and TRBJ2-7, with D possibly being TRBD2 (6 bases). CDR3 region: CASSYSRLGAYEQYF. Written as DNA, the CDR3 is TGTGCCAGCAGTTACTCTCGACTAGGGGCCTACGAGCAGTACTTC.